The rows below give T cell receptor beta chains drawn from one sample of a study of Graves' ophthalmopathy and Graves' hyperthyroidism. TCRdb passed the multiplex PCR reads through MiXCR, listing each CDR3 protein once. The sample gives 660,000 or so distinct CDR3 sequences, roughly 41% of which show up once; roughly 3.5% is in the top ten. Sequencing was performed on peripheral blood. Receptors were obtained from an adult man with Graves' ophthalmopathy. The CDR3 runs from the conserved cysteine through the conserved F or W. A D gene is named only where the DNA matches it firmly. Not all rows give a size; the values are once, few, many and, for expanded clones, a class.

D gene	V gene	J gene	clone size	CDR3 protein	CDR3 DNA
TRBD1	TRBV29-1	TRBJ2-7	many	CSVEYPGQGTREQYF	TGCAGCGTCGAATATCCGGGACAGGGGACTCGGGAGCAGTACTTC
.	TRBV14	TRBJ2-3	.	CASSHTTGTDTQYF	TGTGCCAGCAGCCACACCACAGGCACAGATACGCAGTATTTT
TRBD1	TRBV10-3	TRBJ2-7	.	CASQGQGGAYEQYF	TGTGCCAGCCAGGGACAGGGGGGAGCCTACGAGCAGTACTTC
.	TRBV12-3/TRBV12-4	TRBJ1-1	many	CASSLVGGGTEAFF	TGTGCCAGCAGTTTAGTGGGGGGCGGCACTGAAGCTTTCTTT
.	TRBV12-3/TRBV12-4	TRBJ1-2	many	CASSTSGGRYGYTF	TGTGCCAGCAGTACCTCGGGCGGTCGCTATGGCTACACCTTC
TRBD2	TRBV7-9	TRBJ2-2	.	CASSLGGRGELFF	TGTGCCAGCAGCTTGGGCGGGAGAGGGGAGCTGTTTTTT
.	TRBV9	TRBJ1-1	many	CASSDQTGLLNTEAFF	TGTGCCAGCAGCGACCAAACGGGACTCCTGAACACTGAAGCTTTCTTT
TRBD1	TRBV29-1	TRBJ2-5	.	CSQANRGLETQYF	TGCAGCCAAGCGAACAGGGGGCTCGAGACCCAGTACTTC
TRBD1	TRBV7-2	TRBJ2-7	.	CASSLVVGTGPYEQYF	TGTGCCAGCAGCTTAGTAGTTGGGACAGGACCCTACGAGCAGTACTTC
TRBD1	TRBV25-1	TRBJ1-4	.	CASTTGGAANEKLFF	TGTGCCAGCACGACAGGGGGCGCAGCTAATGAAAAACTGTTTTTT
TRBD1	TRBV7-8	TRBJ2-7	.	CASSGRQGANTIYEQYF	TGTGCCAGCAGTGGGAGACAGGGGGCTAACACAATCTACGAGCAGTACTTC
.	TRBV5-1	TRBJ2-2	few	CASTLGGTANTGELFF	TGCGCCAGCACCTTAGGCGGGACAGCGAACACCGGGGAGCTGTTTTTT
TRBD1	TRBV5-1	TRBJ1-5	few	CASSVTGGQPQHF	TGCGCCAGCAGCGTGACAGGGGGCCAGCCCCAGCATTTT
TRBD1	TRBV10-3	TRBJ1-2	few	CAISEGQGDYGYTF	TGTGCCATCAGTGAGGGGCAGGGGGACTATGGCTACACCTTC
TRBD2	TRBV30	TRBJ2-7	.	CAWSLAGPEEQYF	TGTGCCTGGAGTCTAGCGGGGCCCGAGGAGCAGTACTTC
TRBD2	TRBV9	TRBJ2-7	.	CASSVWGGPYEQYF	TGTGCCAGCAGCGTATGGGGAGGGCCTTACGAGCAGTACTTC
TRBD1	TRBV2	TRBJ2-5	many	CASRGTVGETQYF	TGTGCCAGCAGAGGGACAGTCGGGGAGACCCAGTACTTC
.	TRBV15	TRBJ1-1	.	CATSKTDNTEAFF	TGTGCCACCAGTAAGACAGATAACACTGAAGCTTTCTTT
.	TRBV29-1	TRBJ1-2	.	CSVEERRDYGYTF	TGCAGCGTTGAAGAAAGACGGGACTATGGCTACACCTTC
.	TRBV7-9	TRBJ2-5	.	CASTPGAGNEQYF	TGTGCCAGCACCCCGGGAGCGGGCAATGAGCAGTACTTC
.	TRBV10-3	TRBJ1-2	many	CASSRGTTYGYTF	TGTGCCAGCAGTAGGGGAACCACGTATGGCTACACCTTC
TRBD1	TRBV29-1	TRBJ1-3	.	CSVTSAGTGYGYTIYF	TGCAGCGTTACTTCCGCCGGGACAGGCTATGGCTACACCATATATTTT
.	TRBV7-2	TRBJ2-2	once	CASSLEDLNTGELFF	TGTGCCAGCAGCTTAGAGGACCTGAACACCGGGGAGCTGTTTTTT
TRBD1	TRBV7-9	TRBJ2-7	many	CASSLPGQGDYEQYF	TGTGCCAGCAGCTTGCCGGGACAGGGCGACTACGAGCAGTACTTC
.	TRBV12-3/TRBV12-4	TRBJ2-2	few	CASSFEGTSYIGELFF	TGTGCCAGCAGTTTTGAGGGTACTTCGTATATCGGGGAGCTGTTTTTT
.	TRBV29-1	TRBJ1-2	many	CSGPRGADGYTF	TGCAGCGGCCCTCGGGGGGCGGATGGCTACACCTTC
.	TRBV20-1	TRBJ1-1	.	CSARGPLMNTEAFF	TGCAGTGCTAGGGGTCCACTTATGAACACTGAAGCTTTCTTT
.	TRBV2	TRBJ2-7	.	CASSVGGQPQQYF	TGTGCCAGCAGTGTTGGCGGACAGCCCCAGCAGTACTTC
.	TRBV6-1	TRBJ2-2	.	CASRRGSNTGELFF	TGTGCCAGCCGTCGGGGGTCGAACACCGGGGAGCTGTTTTTT
TRBD1	TRBV27	TRBJ2-5	many	CASSPWTGETQYF	TGTGCCAGCAGTCCCTGGACAGGGGAGACCCAGTACTTC
TRBD2	TRBV20-1	TRBJ2-7	many	CSARDSGRGEQYF	TGCAGTGCTAGAGATAGCGGGAGAGGTGAGCAGTACTTC
.	TRBV10-3	TRBJ2-5	once	CAISGTVQETQYF	TGTGCCATCAGTGGGACGGTCCAAGAGACCCAGTACTTC
.	TRBV14	TRBJ2-2	many	CASSSGLTGELFF	TGTGCCAGCAGTTCCGGATTGACCGGGGAGCTGTTTTTT
TRBD2	TRBV4-2	TRBJ2-7	.	CASSQDKGSGGPYEQYF	TGTGCCAGCAGCCAAGATAAAGGAAGCGGGGGGCCCTACGAGCAGTACTTC
.	TRBV15	TRBJ2-7	many	CATRSPQGNSYEQYF	TGTGCCACCAGATCCCCTCAGGGGAACTCCTACGAGCAGTACTTC
TRBD2	TRBV20-1	TRBJ2-7	many	CSARTSAVTYEQYF	TGCAGTGCTAGGACTAGCGCGGTTACCTACGAGCAGTACTTC
.	TRBV2	TRBJ2-7	many	CASSGPGSYEQYF	TGTGCCAGCAGTGGTCCAGGGTCCTACGAGCAGTACTTC
TRBD1	TRBV6-2/TRBV6-3	TRBJ2-1	.	CASRGDRGLFNEQFF	TGTGCCAGCAGGGGGGACAGGGGGCTCTTCAATGAGCAGTTCTTC
.	TRBV14	TRBJ1-2	many	CASSLRGGYRYTF	TGTGCCAGCAGCCTGAGGGGGGGTTATCGCTACACCTTC
.	TRBV20-1	TRBJ1-3	.	CSARDGTWGSTIYF	TGCAGTGCCAGAGATGGTACCTGGGGAAGCACCATATATTTT
.	TRBV5-1	TRBJ1-1	many	CASSPINRENTEAFF	TGCGCCAGCAGCCCCATCAACAGGGAGAACACTGAAGCTTTCTTT
.	TRBV10-3	TRBJ1-1	once	CASSYLSQNTEAFF	TGTGCCAGCAGTTATCTCTCCCAGAACACTGAAGCTTTCTTT
.	TRBV6-6	TRBJ2-2	.	CASSYSRRQGTGELFF	TGTGCCAGCAGTTACTCTCGGCGGCAGGGCACCGGGGAGCTGTTTTTT
.	TRBV25-1	TRBJ2-5	.	CARVGGKETQYF	TGTGCTAGAGTGGGCGGGAAAGAGACCCAGTACTTC
.	TRBV9	TRBJ2-2	few	CASSGTPTNTGELFF	TGTGCCAGCAGCGGGACGCCCACGAACACCGGGGAGCTGTTTTTT
.	TRBV19	TRBJ2-6	many	CASSTTVSGANVLTF	TGTGCCAGTAGTACCACAGTATCTGGGGCCAACGTCCTGACTTTC
.	TRBV29-1	TRBJ2-7	.	CSVDVDGQYF	TGCAGCGTGGACGTGGACGGGCAGTACTTC
TRBD1	TRBV7-2	TRBJ1-6	.	CAASRDRVNPPLHF	TGTGCCGCCAGCCGGGACAGGGTAAATCCACCCCTCCACTTT
.	TRBV19	TRBJ1-6	once	CASSGQGGNQPLHF	TGTGCCAGTAGTGGGCAGGGAGGGAATCAGCCCCTCCACTTT
.	TRBV27	TRBJ1-5	.	CANGGCSYSNQPQHF	TGTGCCAACGGGGGGTGCAGCTATAGCAATCAGCCCCAGCATTTT
TRBD1	TRBV12-3/TRBV12-4	TRBJ2-7	.	CASSQTGSHEQYF	TGTGCCAGCAGCCAGACAGGGTCCCACGAGCAGTACTTC
.	TRBV10-3	TRBJ1-1	.	CASRYDRPWSAFF	TGTGCCAGCAGGTACGACAGGCCCTGGTCGGCTTTCTTT
TRBD2	TRBV15	TRBJ2-5	.	CATSPRTSGMKETQYF	TGTGCCACCAGCCCTCGGACTAGCGGGATGAAAGAGACCCAGTACTTC
.	TRBV10-3	TRBJ1-4	.	CAISERGSEKLFF	TGTGCCATCAGTGAACGGGGGAGCGAAAAACTGTTTTTT
TRBD1	TRBV9	TRBJ1-2	.	CASSVGQGASGYTF	TGTGCCAGCAGCGTCGGTCAGGGGGCGTCTGGCTACACCTTC
TRBD1	TRBV6-5	TRBJ1-2	few	CASGGGRGQLGYTF	TGTGCCAGCGGGGGGGGCAGGGGGCAGTTGGGCTACACCTTC